These T cell receptor beta chains were read from a single sample in a study of tumour-infiltrating T cells in Burkitt lymphoma. Some clones are missing from TCRdb's copy, which holds only in-frame ones; the method was immunoSEQ multiplex PCR. The top ten hold about 15% of the sample, which has some 640 clones, 15% to 20% seen once. The sample comprised tumor tissue. These receptors were obtained from a human donor with Burkitt lymphoma. Both conserved end residues are part of each CDR3. The D gene is left open where the match is weak. Clone size is given for some rows only: seen once, a few or many times, or a class if the clone is expanded.

CASSPGEGGETDTQYF	TGTGCCAGCAGCCCAGGGGAAGGGGGTGAGACAGATACGCAGTATTTT	-	TRBV7-9	TRBJ2-3	few
CASSLGTGKETQYF	TGCGCCAGCAGCTTGGGGACAGGGAAAGAGACCCAGTACTTC	TRBD1	TRBV5-1	TRBJ2-5	few
CASSEVRVITDTQYF	TGTGCCAGCAGTGAAGTTAGGGTCATCACAGATACGCAGTATTTT	-	TRBV6-1	TRBJ2-3	-
CASSNRDRNTEAFF	TGTGCCAGCAGCAATCGGGACAGGAACACTGAAGCTTTCTTT	-	TRBV21-1	TRBJ1-1	-
CASRGVGLYNEQFF	TGTGCCAGCAGGGGAGTCGGACTTTACAATGAGCAGTTCTTC	-	TRBV6-1	TRBJ2-1	-
CASSTGPHQETQYF	TGTGCCAGCAGCACCGGGCCGCACCAAGAGACCCAGTACTTC	-	TRBV6-1	TRBJ2-5	-
CASSEGGQADTQYF	TGTGCCAGCAGTGAGGGGGGCCAGGCAGATACGCAGTATTTT	-	TRBV6-4	TRBJ2-3	-
CASSLGGKGETQYF	TGCGCCAGCAGCTTGGGTGGAAAGGGGGAGACCCAGTACTTC	-	TRBV5-1	TRBJ2-5	-
CASSPPQKRGHEQYF	TGTGCCAGCAGCCCCCCGCAGAAGAGGGGCCACGAGCAGTACTTC	-	TRBV4-2	TRBJ2-7	few
CASSPPGLITRSGANVLTF	TGTGCCAGCAGTCCCCCGGGCCTCATAACACGCTCTGGGGCCAACGTCCTGACTTTC	-	TRBV2	TRBJ2-6	few
CASSESQKNYGYTF	TGCGCCAGCAGTGAGTCTCAGAAGAACTATGGCTACACCTTC	-	TRBV10-2	TRBJ1-2	few
CAWSATAYEQYF	TGTGCCTGGAGTGCAACAGCCTACGAGCAGTACTTC	-	TRBV30	TRBJ2-7	few
CASSLSGYNEQFF	TGCGCCAGCAGCTTGTCAGGGTACAATGAGCAGTTCTTC	-	TRBV5-1	TRBJ2-1	few
CASSSLRTEQFF	TGTGCCAGCAGCTCCCTGCGCACTGAGCAGTTCTTC	-	TRBV7-2	TRBJ2-1	few
CASSEAPKNYGYTF	TGTGCCAGCAGTGAAGCGCCCAAGAACTATGGCTACACCTTC	-	TRBV2	TRBJ1-2	-
CASSYSGTGGAGANVLTF	TGTGCCAGCAGTTACTCCGGGACAGGGGGCGCCGGGGCCAACGTCCTGACTTTC	TRBD1	TRBV6-8	TRBJ2-6	-
CASSLVGGELNQPQHF	TGTGCCAGCAGCTTAGTGGGGGGCGAACTCAATCAGCCCCAGCATTTT	-	TRBV7-8	TRBJ1-5	few
CASSLQDTEAFF	TGTGCCAGCAGCTTACAGGACACTGAAGCTTTCTTT	-	TRBV7-9	TRBJ1-1	-
CASSEPDPWGLYEQYF	TGCGCCAGCAGTGAGCCGGACCCCTGGGGGCTCTACGAGCAGTACTTC	-	TRBV10-1	TRBJ2-7	few
CASSQLGQLAYEQYF	TGCGCCAGCAGCCAACTGGGACAGCTAGCCTACGAGCAGTACTTC	TRBD1	TRBV5-1	TRBJ2-7	-
CASSLGTSGGATDTQYF	TGTGCCAGCAGCTTAGGCACTAGCGGGGGGGCGACAGATACGCAGTATTTT	TRBD2	TRBV7-9	TRBJ2-3	-
CASSLDKNQPQHF	TGTGCCAGCAGCTTAGACAAGAATCAGCCCCAGCATTTT	-	TRBV7-3	TRBJ1-5	few